Each of the 19 T cell receptor beta chains below was sequenced from the same sample in a study of beta chain features in type 1 diabetes. Overall study results and limits: All four CD4+ subsets of Type 1 diabetes patients contained TCRB CDR3s that were moderately but significantly shorter.

The study reverse transcribed the entire isolated RNA, so it sequenced expressed TCRB transcripts. Libraries were prepared by immunoSEQ multiplex PCR; TCRdb keeps only in-frame clonotypes and omits some of them. The sample consists of more than 550,000 clones, about an eighth of them appearing once. No antigen has been assigned to these receptors. Sequencing was done on a sample of naive CD4+ T cells from blood. The origin of the receptors is a young man with type 1 diabetes.

This clone was detected only a few times. The genes are TRBV4-2 and TRBJ1-1, with a possible D match to TRBD1 (5 bases). Trimming cost V 4 bases and J 2 bases, with 11 bases left between them. The CDR3 sequence is 14 residues long. CDR1 is LGHNA and CDR2 is YNFKEQ in the germline V gene. The CDR3 bases are TGTGCCAGCAGCCTCCAGGGCGCAAACACTGAAGCTTTCTTT. Protein sequence: CASSLQGANTEAFF.

The sample holds a few counts of this clone. CDR3 protein: CASRPYQGADTQYF. The DNA for the CDR3 is TGTGCCAGCAGGCCCTACCAGGGGGCAGATACGCAGTATTTT. This rearrangement joins TRBV6-1 to TRBJ2-3; the match to TRBD1 covers 7 bases. The junction had 7 bases not matched to a gene; V was cut back by 6 bases and J by 4 bases. The CDR3 covers 14 residues. Germline CDR1 and CDR2: MNHNS and SASEGT.

This clone has only a few counts. This sequence joins TRBV28 and TRBJ2-7, with TRBD1 matching over 10 bases. Germline V gene lookup returns CDR1 MDHEN and CDR2 SYDVKM. The V segment lost 10 bases and the J segment 5 bases; nucleotides outside the gene matches: 14. This CDR3 spans 15 amino acids. The DNA of the CDR3 is TGTGCCACCTCGAATCCGGGACAGGGGTGGAACGAGCAGTACTTC. Translating gives CATSNPGQGWNEQYF.

This clone showed up just a few times. The chain combines TRBV29-1 with TRBJ2-1, with D uncertain. The length of the CDR3 is 16 residues. V lost 0 bases and J lost 4, with 16 bases in between. The germline CDR1 and CDR2 sequences are SQVTM and ANQGSEA. The CDR3 is CSVEDQRDGIYNEQFF. Here the CDR3 DNA reads TGCAGCGTTGAAGATCAAAGAGACGGAATATACAATGAGCAGTTCTTC.

The sample holds a few counts of this clone. The V and J genes are TRBV19 and TRBJ2-1; no definite D call. There are 14 residues in the CDR3. Trimming stripped 4 bases from V and 5 bases from J, with 12 bases between. Per the germline V gene, CDR1 is LNHDA and CDR2 is SQIVND (reference sequence). The CDR3 coding sequence is TGTGCCAGTAGTAACCTCGAGTCCGACAATGAGCAGTTCTTC. Amino acids: CASSNLESDNEQFF.

This clone was observed a handful of times. The chain joins TRBV30 to TRBJ1-1; D remains unclear. Trimming stripped 0 bases from V and 3 bases from J, with 11 bases between. The CDR3 spans 14 residues. From germline, CDR1 is GTSNPN and CDR2 SVGIG (reference sequence). This CDR3 is CAWSVTRWDTEAFF. CDR3 sequence (DNA): TGTGCCTGGAGTGTGACCAGGTGGGACACTGAAGCTTTCTTT.

The V call is TRBV29-1, the J call TRBJ1-4; tentatively, D is TRBD1 (6 bases). The germline V gene has CDR1 SQVTM and CDR2 ANQGSEA. This CDR3 is built from 13 residues. CDR3 residues: CTVRGGSDEKLFF. DNA of the CDR3: TGCACCGTGAGGGGGGGCTCGGATGAAAAACTGTTTTTT.

This clone was detected a few times. This chain uses TRBV5-1 with TRBJ2-5; a weak D match, TRBD2 (5 bases). The germline V gene encodes CDR1 SGHRS and CDR2 YFSETQ. The CDR3 spans 13 residues. V was pared by 5 bases and J by 5 bases, with 13 bases between. The DNA for the CDR3 is TGCGCCAGCAGTTTCGTGGGAGAGGAGACCCAGTACTTC. As protein: CASSFVGEETQYF.

This clone was seen a handful of times. CDR3 nucleotides: TGCGCCAGCAGCTTGGATTGGGCCGAGCAGTACTTC. Protein product: CASSLDWAEQYF. The chain employs TRBV5-1 and TRBJ2-7; D remains ambiguous. In germline, CDR1 is SGHRS, CDR2 YFSETQ. The V and J ends lost 0 bases and 6 bases respectively, with 7 bases between them. CDR3 length equals 12 residues.

This clone has more than one count but fewer than ten. The gene calls are TRBV18 and TRBJ2-7, with a tentative D call TRBD1 (5 bases). Trimming left V 1 base short and J 2 bases short, with 9 bases between. The CDR3 covers 14 residues. Germline CDR1 reads KGHSH; CDR2 reads LQKENI. As DNA, the CDR3 is TGTGCCAGCTCACCACAAGGGGCCCCCTACGAGCAGTACTTC. Amino acids: CASSPQGAPYEQYF.

This clone was counted only a few times. The chain has TRBV4-2 and TRBJ1-3, with TRBD1 identical over 7 bases. This CDR3 comprises 18 residues. Germline V CDR1 and CDR2: LGHNA, YNFKEQ. The V and J ends lost 1 base and 1 base, in that order; junction bases with no gene match: 10. CDR3 bases: TGTGCCAGCAGCCAAGGATGGGCAGGGGGGAAGTCTGGAAACACCATATATTTT. This codes for CASSQGWAGGKSGNTIYF.

The rearrangement links TRBV2 to TRBJ1-2; no firm D call. This CDR3 has 12 amino acids. With 8 bases removed from V and 7 bases from J, the gap between germline ends came to 14 bases. Germline V gives CDR1 SNHLY, CDR2 FYNNEI. The CDR3 bases are TGTGCCAGCGATCCGAACCAACTTGGCTACACCTTC. This translates into CASDPNQLGYTF.

The gene calls are TRBV18 and TRBJ2-2; D remains unclear. Germline lookup yields CDR1 KGHSH and CDR2 LQKENI. V lost 5 bases and J 6 bases, leaving 7 bases between the germline ends. This CDR3 has 12 amino acids. CDR3: CASSYDSGELFF. CDR3 coding DNA: TGTGCCAGCTCATACGACTCCGGGGAGCTGTTTTTT. The full variable domain, completed using reference TRBV18 and TRBJ2-2, is NAGVMQNPRHLVRRRGQEARLRCSPMKGHSHVYWYRQLPEEGLKFMVYLQKENIIDESGMPKERFSAEFPKEGPSILRIQQVVRGDSAAYFCASSYDSGELFFGEGSRLTVL.

On this clone itself: Other DNA variants within this sample encode the same CDR3. Here the CDR3 DNA reads TGTGCCTGGAGCCGCCTCTACGAGCAGTACTTC. It encodes CAWSRLYEQYF. The genes are TRBV30 and TRBJ2-7; D gene unclear. Trimming pared 3 bases from V and 3 bases from J, leaving 6 bases between. This CDR3 region has 11 residues. Germline CDR1 is GTSNPN and CDR2 is SVGIG (reference sequence). The full variable domain, completed using reference TRBV30 and TRBJ2-7, is SQTIHQWPATLVQPVGSPLSLECTVEGTSNPNLYWYRQAAGRGLQLLFYSVGIGQISSEVPQNLSASRPQDRQFILSSKKLLLSDSGFYLCAWSRLYEQYFGPGTRLTVT.

V and J are TRBV9 and TRBJ2-3, with 10 positions matching TRBD1. This CDR3 spans 17 amino acids. From germline, CDR1 is SGDLS and CDR2 YYNGEE. Unmatched junction bases numbered 12, after V lost 2 bases and J lost 6 bases. CDR3 nucleotides: TGTGCCAGCAGCGTTCAGACCGGGACAGGGGTCTGGGATACGCAGTATTTT. Translation gives CASSVQTGTGVWDTQYF.

This clone appeared a few times. V is TRBV6-5 and J is TRBJ2-7; 7 bases are shared with TRBD2. Germline CDR1 reads MNHEY; CDR2 reads SVGAGI. Trimming removed 1 base from V and 12 bases from J; junction bases left unmatched: 12. The CDR3 is made up of 14 amino acids. DNA for the CDR3: TGTGCCAGCAGTTACTTAGTGGGAGGGGCCCTCTGGTACTTC. Protein product: CASSYLVGGALWYF.

This clone was picked up a small number of times. The same CDR3 also results from other DNA sequences found in this sample. The CDR3 here is CSASLTDTQYF. CDR3 sequence (DNA): TGCAGTGCTTCCCTTACAGATACGCAGTATTTT. The chain employs TRBV20-1 and TRBJ2-3; D is uncertain. The CDR3 is made up of 11 amino acids. Germline loops: CDR1 DFQATT, CDR2 SNEGSKA (reference sequence). The ends were cut back, 5 bases at V and 3 bases at J, with 6 bases in the middle.

This clone was seen a few times. The chain recombines TRBV6-5 with TRBJ2-4, with D hard to call. Trimming stripped 3 bases from V and 3 bases from J, with 12 bases between. The CDR3 sequence is 15 residues long. Per the germline V gene, CDR1 is MNHEY and CDR2 is SVGAGI. DNA for the CDR3: TGTGCCAGCAGTTATAACCTTCTCGACAAAAACATTCAGTACTTC. The encoded protein is CASSYNLLDKNIQYF.

There are a few counts of this clone. The V and J genes are TRBV29-1 and TRBJ2-5; TRBD2 matches at 7 bases. Germline V lookup: CDR1 SQVTM, CDR2 ANQGSEA. This CDR3 has 12 residues. V was pared by 7 bases and J by 1 base, with 3 bases of the junction left unmatched. The CDR3 bases are TGCAGCGCGGGGGGTATCCAAGAGACCCAGTACTTC. This gives the protein CSAGGIQETQYF.